This T cell receptor beta chain stems from a study of sequential checkpoint blockade in melanoma. At the level of the study: Randomization was 1:1 between first-line nivolumab→ipilimumab and ipilimumab→nivolumab. TCRbeta immunosequencing was performed on DNA from 90 to 100 pretreatment melanoma tumor samples.

The length of the CDR3 is 13 residues. V lost 8 bases and J 8 bases, leaving 18 bases between the germline ends. Treatment: randomized to nivolumab then ipilimumab (arm A) or the reverse (arm B). About this clone: Its antigen is currently unknown.

The data were produced by immunoSEQ multiplex PCR, yet TCRdb's version contains in-frame clones alone and is incomplete. The sample shows about 6,900 clones, roughly a quarter of them seen only once. Study results and limitations: Response in arm A was associated with pretreatment TIL clonality. Rising tumor T-cell fraction and clonality meant about 30 times likelier benefit.

The receptor was derived from a human donor with melanoma. The J gene is TRBJ1-2, the V gene TRBV23-1, with D perhaps matching TRBD1 (5 bases). TRBV23-1 is an ORF for which the function is uncertain. The input for sequencing was tumor tissue (inferred from file names), taken from a patient given nivolumab and ipilimumab in sequence. CDR3 nucleotides: TGCGCCAGCGCGCACCCTGGGACGGGGGGCTACACCTTC. Protein sequence: CASAHPGTGGYTF.